This T cell receptor (beta chain) was captured by sequencing in a study of shared clonotypes between healthy human individuals. Produced via immunoSEQ multiplex PCR; TCRdb's table is partial and in-frame only. The sample consists of more than 400,000 clones, about 96% of them appearing once. The CDR3 is 17 amino acids. Per the germline V gene, CDR1 is MNHEY and CDR2 is SMNVEV (reference sequence). V shed 3 bases, J shed 3 bases, and the junction held 7 bases outside the gene matches. The sequencing sample was made of naive CD4+ T cells sorted from blood. Subset meaning: CD45RA+ positively selected. This TCR came from a young woman in good health. The chain couples TRBV27 to TRBJ2-2; 10 positions match TRBD1. The CDR3 here is CASSFGGQGTYTGELFF. CDR3 nucleotides: TGTGCCAGCAGTTTTGGGGGACAGGGGACGTACACCGGGGAGCTGTTTTTT.